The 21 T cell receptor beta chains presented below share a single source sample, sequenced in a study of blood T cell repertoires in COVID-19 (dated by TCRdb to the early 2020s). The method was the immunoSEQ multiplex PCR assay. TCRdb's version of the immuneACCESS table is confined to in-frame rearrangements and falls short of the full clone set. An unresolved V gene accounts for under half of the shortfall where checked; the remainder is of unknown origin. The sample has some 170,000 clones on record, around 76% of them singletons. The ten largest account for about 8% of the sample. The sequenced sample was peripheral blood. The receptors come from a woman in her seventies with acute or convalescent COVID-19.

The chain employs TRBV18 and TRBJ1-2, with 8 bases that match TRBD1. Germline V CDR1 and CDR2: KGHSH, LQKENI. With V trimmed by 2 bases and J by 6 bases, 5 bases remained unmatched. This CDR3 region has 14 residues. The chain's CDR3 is CASSPGTGVNGYTF. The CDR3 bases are TGTGCCAGCTCACCAGGGACAGGAGTAAATGGCTACACCTTC.

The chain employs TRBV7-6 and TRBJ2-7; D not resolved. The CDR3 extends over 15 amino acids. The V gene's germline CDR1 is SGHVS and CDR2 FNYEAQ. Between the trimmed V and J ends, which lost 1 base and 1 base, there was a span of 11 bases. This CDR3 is CASSLEVAGSYEQYF. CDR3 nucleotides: TGTGCCAGCAGCTTAGAGGTCGCCGGGTCCTACGAGCAGTACTTC.

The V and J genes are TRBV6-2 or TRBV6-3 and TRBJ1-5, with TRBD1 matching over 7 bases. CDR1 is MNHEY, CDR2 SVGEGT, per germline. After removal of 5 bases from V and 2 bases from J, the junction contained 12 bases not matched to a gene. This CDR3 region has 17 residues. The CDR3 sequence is CASSTNRGGFGNQPQHF. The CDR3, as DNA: TGTGCCAGCAGTACCAACAGGGGCGGATTCGGCAATCAGCCCCAGCATTTT.

The chain's CDR3 is CSVRTGLNQPQHF. The CDR3 DNA sequence: TGCAGCGTGAGGACAGGGCTCAATCAGCCCCAGCATTTT. V usage is TRBV29-1 and J usage is TRBJ1-5; 8 bases line up with TRBD1. The CDR3 is 13 residues long. Germline V CDR1 and CDR2: SQVTM, ANQGSEA. J was trimmed by 3 bases and V by 6 bases; bases with no gene match: 4.

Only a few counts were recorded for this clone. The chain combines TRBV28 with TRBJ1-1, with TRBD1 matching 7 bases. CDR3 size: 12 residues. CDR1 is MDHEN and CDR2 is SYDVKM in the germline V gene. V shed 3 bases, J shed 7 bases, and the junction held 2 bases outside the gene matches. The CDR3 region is CASSLRQGEAFF. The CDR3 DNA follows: TGTGCCAGCAGTTTGAGACAGGGTGAAGCTTTCTTT. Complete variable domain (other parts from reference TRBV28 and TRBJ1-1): DVKVTQSSRYLVKRTGEKVFLECVQDMDHENMFWYRQDPGLGLRLIYFSYDVKMKEKGDIPEGYSVSREKKERFSLILESASTNQTSMYLCASSLRQGEAFFGQGTRLTVV.

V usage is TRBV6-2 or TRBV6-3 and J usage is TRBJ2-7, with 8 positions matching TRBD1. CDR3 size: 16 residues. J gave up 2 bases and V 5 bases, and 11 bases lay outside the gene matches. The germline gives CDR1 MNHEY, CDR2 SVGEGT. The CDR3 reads CASSGGTQGAPYEQYF. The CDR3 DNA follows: TGTGCCAGCAGTGGGGGAACCCAGGGGGCCCCCTACGAGCAGTACTTC.

CDR3 bases: TGTGCCAGCAGTTATCCCAGGGAAGAGACCCAGTACTTC. Residues: CASSYPREETQYF. The chain combines TRBV6-1 with TRBJ2-5; a weak D match, TRBD1 (5 bases). The V end lost 5 bases, the J end lost 3 bases, and 10 bases lay between the germline ends. The length of the CDR3 is 13 residues. The germline V gene has CDR1 MNHNS and CDR2 SASEGT.

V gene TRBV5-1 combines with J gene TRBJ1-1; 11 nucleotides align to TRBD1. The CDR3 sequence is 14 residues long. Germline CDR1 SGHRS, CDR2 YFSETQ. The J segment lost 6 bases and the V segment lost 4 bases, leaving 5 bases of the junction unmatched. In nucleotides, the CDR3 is TGCGCCAGCAGCGCGGACAGGGGGCACGCTGAAGCTTTCTTT. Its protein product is CASSADRGHAEAFF.

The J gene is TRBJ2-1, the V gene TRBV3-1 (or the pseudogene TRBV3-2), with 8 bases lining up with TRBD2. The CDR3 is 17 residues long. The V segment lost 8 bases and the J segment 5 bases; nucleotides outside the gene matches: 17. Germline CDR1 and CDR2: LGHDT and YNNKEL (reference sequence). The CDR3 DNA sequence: TGTGCCAGCGAGAAGGGGTATGGGCGGGGGGTCAACAATGAGCAGTTCTTC. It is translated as CASEKGYGRGVNNEQFF.

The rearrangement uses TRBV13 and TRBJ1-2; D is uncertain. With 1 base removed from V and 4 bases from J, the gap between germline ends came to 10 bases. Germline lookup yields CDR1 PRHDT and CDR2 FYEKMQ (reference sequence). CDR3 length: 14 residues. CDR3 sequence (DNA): TGTGCCAGCAGCTTAGAGGCAGGCCTCTATGGCTACACCTTC. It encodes CASSLEAGLYGYTF.

CDR3 sequence (DNA): TGTGCCTGGAGTGAAGGGGGCCCTGAAGCTTTCTTT. It encodes CAWSEGGPEAFF. The chain carries TRBV30 and TRBJ1-1, with 7 bases fitting TRBD1. J gave up 6 bases and V 1 base, and 2 bases lay outside the gene matches. The CDR3 contains 12 residues. CDR1 and CDR2 from the germline V gene are GTSNPN and SVGIG (reference sequence).

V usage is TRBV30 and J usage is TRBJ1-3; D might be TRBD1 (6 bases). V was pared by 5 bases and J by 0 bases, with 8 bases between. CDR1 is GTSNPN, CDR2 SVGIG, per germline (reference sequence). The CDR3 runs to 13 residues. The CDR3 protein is CAWVTGSGNTIYF. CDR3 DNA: TGTGCCTGGGTGACAGGCTCTGGAAACACCATATATTTT.

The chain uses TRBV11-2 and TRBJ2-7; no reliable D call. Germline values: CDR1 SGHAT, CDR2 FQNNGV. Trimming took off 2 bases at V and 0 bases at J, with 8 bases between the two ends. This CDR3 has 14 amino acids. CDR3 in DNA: TGTGCCAGCAGCTTATCCGGGTCCTCCTACGAGCAGTACTTC. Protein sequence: CASSLSGSSYEQYF.

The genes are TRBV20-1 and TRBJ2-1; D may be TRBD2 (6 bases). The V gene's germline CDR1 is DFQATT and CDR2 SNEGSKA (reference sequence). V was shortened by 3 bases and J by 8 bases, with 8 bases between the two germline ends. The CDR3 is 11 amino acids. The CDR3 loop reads CSASGSYEQFF. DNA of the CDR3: TGCAGTGCTAGCGGGAGTTATGAGCAGTTCTTC.

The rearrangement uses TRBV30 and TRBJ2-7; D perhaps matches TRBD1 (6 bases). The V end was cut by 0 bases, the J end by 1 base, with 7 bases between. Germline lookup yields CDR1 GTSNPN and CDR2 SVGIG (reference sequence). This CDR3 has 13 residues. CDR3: CAWSVGQSYEQYF. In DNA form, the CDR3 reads TGTGCCTGGAGTGTAGGACAGTCCTACGAGCAGTACTTC.

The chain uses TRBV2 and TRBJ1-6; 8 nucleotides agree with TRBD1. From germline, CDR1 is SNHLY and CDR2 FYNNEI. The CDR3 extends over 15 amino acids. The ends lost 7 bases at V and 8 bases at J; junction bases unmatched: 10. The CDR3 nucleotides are TGTGCCAGCACTCGATTAGACAGGGGTTATTCACCCCTCCACTTT. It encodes CASTRLDRGYSPLHF.

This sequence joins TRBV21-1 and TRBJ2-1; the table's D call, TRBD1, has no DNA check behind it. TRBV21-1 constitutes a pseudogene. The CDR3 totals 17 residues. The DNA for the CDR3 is TGTGCCAGCAGAAAACCCGCCGACAGGGGGACACACAATGAGCAGTTCTTC. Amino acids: CASRKPADRGTHNEQFF.

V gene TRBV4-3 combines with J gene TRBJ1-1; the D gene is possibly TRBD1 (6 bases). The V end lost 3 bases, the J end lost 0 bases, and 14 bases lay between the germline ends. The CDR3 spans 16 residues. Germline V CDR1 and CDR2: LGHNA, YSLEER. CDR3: CASSQEPTGMNTEAFF. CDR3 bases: TGCGCCAGCAGCCAGGAGCCGACAGGAATGAACACTGAAGCTTTCTTT.

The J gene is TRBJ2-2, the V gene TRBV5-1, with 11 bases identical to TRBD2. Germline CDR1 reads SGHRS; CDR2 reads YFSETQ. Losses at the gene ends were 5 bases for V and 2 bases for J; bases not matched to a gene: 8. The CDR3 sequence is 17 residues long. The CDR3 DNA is TGCGCCAGCAGAAAACTAGCGGGAGAGGCTAACACCGGGGAGCTGTTTTTT. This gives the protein CASRKLAGEANTGELFF.

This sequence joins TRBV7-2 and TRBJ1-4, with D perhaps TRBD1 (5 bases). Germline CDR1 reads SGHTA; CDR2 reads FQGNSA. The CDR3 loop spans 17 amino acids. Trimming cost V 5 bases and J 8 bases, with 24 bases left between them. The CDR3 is CASSPGGGSRGGEKLFF. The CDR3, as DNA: TGTGCCAGCAGCCCCGGCGGGGGGTCTCGGGGGGGAGAAAAACTGTTTTTT.

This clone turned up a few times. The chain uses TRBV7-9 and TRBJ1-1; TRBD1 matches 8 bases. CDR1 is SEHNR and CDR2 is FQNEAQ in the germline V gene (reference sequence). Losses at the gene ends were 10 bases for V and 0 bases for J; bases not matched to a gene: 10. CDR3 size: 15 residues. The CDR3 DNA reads TGTGCCACCCTCACAGGGGGAGCCTTGAACACTGAAGCTTTCTTT. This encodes CATLTGGALNTEAFF. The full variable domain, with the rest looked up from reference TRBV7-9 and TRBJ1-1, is DTGVSQNPRHKITKRGQNVTFRCDPISEHNRLYWYRQTLGQGPEFLTYFQNEAQLEKSRLLSDRFSAERPKGSFSTLEIQRTEQGDSAMYLCATLTGGALNTEAFFGQGTRLTVV.